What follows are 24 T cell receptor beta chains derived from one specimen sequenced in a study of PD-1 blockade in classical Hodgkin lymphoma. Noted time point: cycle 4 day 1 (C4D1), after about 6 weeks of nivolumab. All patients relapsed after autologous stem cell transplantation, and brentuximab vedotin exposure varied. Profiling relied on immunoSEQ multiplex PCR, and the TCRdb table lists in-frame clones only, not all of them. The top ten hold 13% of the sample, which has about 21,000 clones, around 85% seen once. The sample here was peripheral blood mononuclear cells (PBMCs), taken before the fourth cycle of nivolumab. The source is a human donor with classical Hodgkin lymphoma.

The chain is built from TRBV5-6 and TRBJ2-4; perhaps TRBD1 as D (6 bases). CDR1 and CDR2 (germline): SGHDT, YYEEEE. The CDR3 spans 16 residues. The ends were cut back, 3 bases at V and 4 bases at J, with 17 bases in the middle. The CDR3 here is CASSSPGTKFKNIQYF. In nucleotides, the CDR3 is TGTGCCAGCAGCTCCCCCGGGACAAAATTTAAAAACATTCAGTACTTC.

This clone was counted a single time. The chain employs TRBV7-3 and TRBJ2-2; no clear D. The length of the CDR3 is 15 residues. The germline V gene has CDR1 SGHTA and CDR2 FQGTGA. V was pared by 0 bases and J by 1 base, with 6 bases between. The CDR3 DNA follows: TGTGCCAGCAGCTTAACGGATTTGAACACCGGGGAGCTGTTTTTT. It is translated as CASSLTDLNTGELFF.

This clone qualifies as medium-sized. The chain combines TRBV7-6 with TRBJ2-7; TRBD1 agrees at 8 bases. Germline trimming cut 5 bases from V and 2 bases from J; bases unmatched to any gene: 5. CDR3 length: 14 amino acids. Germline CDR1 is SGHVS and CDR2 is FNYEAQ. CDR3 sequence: CASSPDRVAYEQYF. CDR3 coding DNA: TGTGCCAGCAGCCCGGACAGGGTAGCCTACGAGCAGTACTTC.

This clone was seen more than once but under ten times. CDR3 sequence reads: CASSGQINSPLHF. CDR3 nucleotide sequence: TGTGCCAGCAGCGGCCAGATTAATTCACCCCTCCACTTT. The chain couples TRBV9 to TRBJ1-6; D not certain. The germline CDR1 and CDR2 sequences are SGDLS and YYNGEE. The V end was cut by 3 bases, the J end by 6 bases, with 7 bases between. CDR3 length equals 13 residues.

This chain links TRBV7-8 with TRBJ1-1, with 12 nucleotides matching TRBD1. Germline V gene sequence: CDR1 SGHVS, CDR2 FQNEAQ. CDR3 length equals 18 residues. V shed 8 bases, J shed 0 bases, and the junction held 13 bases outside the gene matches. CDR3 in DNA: TGTGCCAGCGGGGACAGGGGGCGCCGGTCTTCGCTGAACACTGAAGCTTTCTTT. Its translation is CASGDRGRRSSLNTEAFF.

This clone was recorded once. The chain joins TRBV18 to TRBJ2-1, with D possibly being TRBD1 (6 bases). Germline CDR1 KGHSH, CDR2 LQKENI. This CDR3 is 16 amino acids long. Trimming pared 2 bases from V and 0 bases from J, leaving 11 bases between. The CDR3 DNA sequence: TGTGCCAGCTCACCATACCAGGGGAGCTCCTACAATGAGCAGTTCTTC. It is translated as CASSPYQGSSYNEQFF.

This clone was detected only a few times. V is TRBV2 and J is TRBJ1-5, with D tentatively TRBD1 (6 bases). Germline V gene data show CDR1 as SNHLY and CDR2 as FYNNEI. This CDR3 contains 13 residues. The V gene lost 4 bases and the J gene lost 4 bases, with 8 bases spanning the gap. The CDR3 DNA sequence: TGTGCCAGCAGTGGGGGGCGGAATCAGCCCCAGCATTTT. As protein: CASSGGRNQPQHF.

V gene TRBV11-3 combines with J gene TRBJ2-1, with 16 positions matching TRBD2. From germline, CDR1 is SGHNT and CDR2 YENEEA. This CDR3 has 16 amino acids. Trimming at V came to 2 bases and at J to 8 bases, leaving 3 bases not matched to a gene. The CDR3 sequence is CASSLTGTSGGDEQFF. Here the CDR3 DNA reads TGTGCCAGCAGCTTAACCGGGACTAGCGGGGGGGATGAGCAGTTCTTC. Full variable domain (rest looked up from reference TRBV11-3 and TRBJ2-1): EAGVVQSPRYKIIEKKQPVAFWCNPISGHNTLYWYLQNLGQGPELLIRYENEEAVDDSQLPKDRFSAERLKGVDSTLKIQPAELGDSAVYLCASSLTGTSGGDEQFFGPGTRLTVL.

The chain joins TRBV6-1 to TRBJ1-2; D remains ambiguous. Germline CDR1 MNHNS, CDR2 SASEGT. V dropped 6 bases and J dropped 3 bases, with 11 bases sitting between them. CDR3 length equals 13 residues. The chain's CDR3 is CASSLADYYGYTF. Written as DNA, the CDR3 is TGTGCCAGCAGCCTAGCTGATTACTATGGCTACACCTTC.

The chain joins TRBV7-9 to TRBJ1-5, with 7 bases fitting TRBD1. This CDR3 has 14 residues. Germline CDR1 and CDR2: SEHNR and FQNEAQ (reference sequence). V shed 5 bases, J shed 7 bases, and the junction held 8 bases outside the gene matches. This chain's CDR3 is CASSLTGEVQPQHF. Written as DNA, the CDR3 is TGTGCCAGCAGCCTTACAGGGGAGGTACAGCCCCAGCATTTT.

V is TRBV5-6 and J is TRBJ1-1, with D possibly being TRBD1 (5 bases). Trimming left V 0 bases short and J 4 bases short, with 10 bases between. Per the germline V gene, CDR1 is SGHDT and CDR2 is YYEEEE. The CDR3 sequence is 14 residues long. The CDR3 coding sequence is TGTGCCAGCAGCTTGGTGGGGGTGATCACTGAAGCTTTCTTT. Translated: CASSLVGVITEAFF.

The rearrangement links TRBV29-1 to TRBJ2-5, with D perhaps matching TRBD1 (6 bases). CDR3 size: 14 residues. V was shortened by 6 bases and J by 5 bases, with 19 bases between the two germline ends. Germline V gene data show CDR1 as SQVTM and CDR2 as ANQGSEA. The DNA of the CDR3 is TGCAGCGTGAACCTACAGGGCTTGCGGGAGACCCAGTACTTC. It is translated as CSVNLQGLRETQYF.

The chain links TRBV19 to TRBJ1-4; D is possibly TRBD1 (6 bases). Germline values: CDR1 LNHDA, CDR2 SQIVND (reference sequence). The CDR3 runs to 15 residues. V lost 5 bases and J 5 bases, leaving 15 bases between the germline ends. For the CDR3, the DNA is TGTGCCAGTAGTCCACGGACAGATTGGAATGAAAAACTGTTTTTT. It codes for CASSPRTDWNEKLFF. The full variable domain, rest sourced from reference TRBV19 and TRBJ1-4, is DGGITQSPKYLFRKEGQNVTLSCEQNLNHDAMYWYRQDPGQGLRLIYYSQIVNDFQKGDIAEGYSVSREKKESFPLTVTSAQKNPTAFYLCASSPRTDWNEKLFFGSGTQLSVL.

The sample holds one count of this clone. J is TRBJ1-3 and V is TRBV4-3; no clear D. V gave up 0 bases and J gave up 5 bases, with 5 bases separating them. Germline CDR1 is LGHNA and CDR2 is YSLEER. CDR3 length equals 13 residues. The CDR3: CASSQDLRNTIYF. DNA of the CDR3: TGCGCCAGCAGCCAAGATCTGAGAAACACCATATATTTT.

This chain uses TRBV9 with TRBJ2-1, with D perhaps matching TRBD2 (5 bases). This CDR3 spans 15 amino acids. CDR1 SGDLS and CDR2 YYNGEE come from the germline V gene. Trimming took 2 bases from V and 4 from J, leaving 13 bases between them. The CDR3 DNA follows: TGTGCCAGCAGCGTCTTGGGGAGTACGTACAATGAGCAGTTCTTC. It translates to CASSVLGSTYNEQFF.

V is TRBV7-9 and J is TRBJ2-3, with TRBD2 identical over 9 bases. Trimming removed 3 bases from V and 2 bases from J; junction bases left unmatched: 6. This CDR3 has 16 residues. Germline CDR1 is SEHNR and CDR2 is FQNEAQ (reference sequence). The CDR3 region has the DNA TGTGCCAGCAGCTTGAGGCTAGCGGGGTACACAGATACGCAGTATTTT. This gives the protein CASSLRLAGYTDTQYF.

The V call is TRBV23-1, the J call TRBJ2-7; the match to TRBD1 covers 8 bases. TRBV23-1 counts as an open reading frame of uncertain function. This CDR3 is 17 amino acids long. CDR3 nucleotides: TGCGCTCCCAGTCAAGGACAGGGCCAGACCCCCTCCTACGAGCAGTACTTC. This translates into CAPSQGQGQTPSYEQYF.

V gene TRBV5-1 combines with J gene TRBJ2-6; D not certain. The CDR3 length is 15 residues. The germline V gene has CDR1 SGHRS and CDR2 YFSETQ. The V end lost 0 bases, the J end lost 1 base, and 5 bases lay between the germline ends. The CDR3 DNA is TGCGCCAGCAGCTTGGAGGGATCTGGGGCCAACGTCCTGACTTTC. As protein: CASSLEGSGANVLTF. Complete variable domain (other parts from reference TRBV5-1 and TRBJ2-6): KAGVTQTPRYLIKTRGQQVTLSCSPISGHRSVSWYQQTPGQGLQFLFEYFSETQRNKGNFPGRFSGRQFSNSRSEMNVSTLELGDSALYLCASSLEGSGANVLTFGAGSRLTVL.

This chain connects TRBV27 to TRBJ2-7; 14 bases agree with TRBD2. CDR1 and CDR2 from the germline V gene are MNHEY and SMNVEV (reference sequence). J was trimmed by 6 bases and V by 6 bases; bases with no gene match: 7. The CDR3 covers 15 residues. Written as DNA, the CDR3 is TGTGCCAGCAGGGCACCGGGACTAGCGGGAGCCGAGCAGTACTTC. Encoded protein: CASRAPGLAGAEQYF.

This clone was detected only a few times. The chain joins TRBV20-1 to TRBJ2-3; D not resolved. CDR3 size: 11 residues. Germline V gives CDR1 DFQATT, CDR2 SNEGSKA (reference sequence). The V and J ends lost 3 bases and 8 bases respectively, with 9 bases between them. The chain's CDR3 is CSARFMVTQYF. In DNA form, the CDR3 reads TGCAGTGCTAGGTTCATGGTTACGCAGTATTTT.

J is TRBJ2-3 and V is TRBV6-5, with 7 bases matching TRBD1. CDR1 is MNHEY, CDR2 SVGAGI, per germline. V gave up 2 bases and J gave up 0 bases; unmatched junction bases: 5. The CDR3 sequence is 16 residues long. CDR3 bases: TGTGCCAGCAGTTACGGGACAGTGACTAGCACAGATACGCAGTATTTT. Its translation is CASSYGTVTSTDTQYF.

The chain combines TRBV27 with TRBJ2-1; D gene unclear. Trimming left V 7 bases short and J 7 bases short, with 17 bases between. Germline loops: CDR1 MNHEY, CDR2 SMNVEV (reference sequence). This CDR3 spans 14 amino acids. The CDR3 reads CASIDPSVTNEQFF. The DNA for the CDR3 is TGTGCCAGCATCGACCCATCGGTCACGAATGAGCAGTTCTTC.

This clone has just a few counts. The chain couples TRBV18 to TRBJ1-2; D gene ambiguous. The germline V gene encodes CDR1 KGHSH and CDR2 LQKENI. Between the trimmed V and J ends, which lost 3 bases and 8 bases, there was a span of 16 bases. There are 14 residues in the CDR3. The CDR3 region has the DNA TGTGCCAGCTCACCCAGGACGGACTGGAACGGCTACACCTTC. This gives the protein CASSPRTDWNGYTF.

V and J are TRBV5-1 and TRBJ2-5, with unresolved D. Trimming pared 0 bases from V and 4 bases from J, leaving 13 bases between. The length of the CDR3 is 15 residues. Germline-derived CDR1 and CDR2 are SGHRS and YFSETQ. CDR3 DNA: TGCGCCAGCAGCTTGGTAGGCTCCTTGGGAGAGACCCAGTACTTC. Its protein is CASSLVGSLGETQYF.